Following are 25 T cell receptor beta chains from one sample sequenced in a study of response to subunit inactivated influenza vaccine. TCRdb fed the RT-PCR reads into MiXCR, producing one record per CDR3 protein. In the table there are around 520,000 distinct CDR3 sequences, about 25% of which are singletons. The sample was CD4+ T cells sorted from PBMCs, taken roughly 5 days after vaccination. The receptors come from a man aged 45 to 65 who received an inactivated influenza vaccine.

The chain uses TRBV4-2 and TRBJ1-5; TRBD1 might be the D (5 bases). Trimming took 3 bases from V and 2 from J, leaving 14 bases between them. The CDR3 runs to 16 residues. The germline V gene has CDR1 LGHNA and CDR2 YNFKEQ. Here the CDR3 DNA reads TGTGCCAGCAGCCAGGAAAGGGGTTTGGGCAATCAGCCCCAGCATTTT. Protein: CASSQERGLGNQPQHF.

The chain uses TRBV25-1 and TRBJ1-6, with D maybe TRBD1 (6 bases). The CDR3 is 14 residues long. Germline CDR1 is MGHDK and CDR2 is SYGVNS. Trimming cost V 5 bases and J 7 bases, with 12 bases left between them. The CDR3 is CASSPHRENSPLHF. The DNA for the CDR3 is TGTGCCAGCAGTCCCCACAGGGAAAATTCACCCCTCCACTTT.

This clonotype came up many times. The gene calls are TRBV7-9 and TRBJ2-1; 8 bases fit TRBD1. The CDR3 contains 15 residues. V lost 4 bases, J lost 2 bases, and 4 bases stayed unmatched. Germline assignment: CDR1 SEHNR and CDR2 FQNEAQ (reference sequence). The CDR3 loop reads CASSSDRGPYNEQFF. The DNA for the CDR3 is TGTGCCAGCAGCTCCGACAGGGGACCCTACAATGAGCAGTTCTTC.

This clonotype was observed many times. The genes are TRBV11-1 and TRBJ2-7, with TRBD1 matching 12 bases. The CDR3 consists of 15 residues. The germline CDR1 and CDR2 sequences are SGHAT and FQDESV (reference sequence). V lost 6 bases to trimming and J lost 2 bases; unmatched junction nucleotides: 5. The DNA for the CDR3 is TGTGCCAGCAGACCGGGACAGGGGGCGACCTACGAGCAGTACTTC. This sequence encodes CASRPGQGATYEQYF.

The chain carries TRBV20-1 and TRBJ2-1; D gene uncertain. V was clipped by 0 bases and J by 3 bases, with 9 bases between them. There are 14 residues in the CDR3. The germline V gene has CDR1 DFQATT and CDR2 SNEGSKA (reference sequence). The CDR3 reads CSARDRQVYNEQFF. CDR3 bases: TGCAGTGCTAGAGATCGGCAGGTCTACAATGAGCAGTTCTTC.

This clonotype was seen a handful of times. J is TRBJ1-3 and V is TRBV4-3; D gene ambiguous. Germline CDR1 and CDR2: LGHNA and YSLEER. Trimming took off 1 base at V and 0 bases at J, with 13 bases between the two ends. The CDR3 sequence is 17 residues long. The CDR3 sequence: CASSQGQLTNSGNTIYF. CDR3 sequence (DNA): TGCGCCAGCAGCCAAGGGCAGCTCACTAACTCTGGAAACACCATATATTTT.

A few counts support this clonotype. This chain uses TRBV6-5 with TRBJ2-1, with D possibly TRBD1 on 6 matching bases. This CDR3 has 13 residues. The germline V gene has CDR1 MNHEY and CDR2 SVGAGI. V gave up 1 base and J gave up 7 bases, with 8 bases separating them. CDR3 protein: CASSYWGHNEQFF. Here the CDR3 DNA reads TGTGCCAGCAGTTACTGGGGGCATAATGAGCAGTTCTTC.

This clonotype was observed a few times. J is TRBJ2-1 and V is TRBV5-1, with D hard to call. The V and J ends lost 5 bases and 1 base respectively, with 16 bases between them. The CDR3 length is 16 residues. Germline V gives CDR1 SGHRS, CDR2 YFSETQ. This chain's CDR3 is CASRRPGSKSYNEQFF. CDR3 coding DNA: TGCGCCAGCAGACGTCCCGGGTCGAAGTCCTACAATGAGCAGTTCTTC.

The rearrangement uses TRBV5-1 and TRBJ2-1; the match to TRBD1 covers 9 bases. The V and J ends lost 3 bases and 3 bases, in that order; junction bases with no gene match: 7. Germline lookup yields CDR1 SGHRS and CDR2 YFSETQ. The CDR3 totals 16 residues. The CDR3 is CASSSHRDRDYNEQFF. The CDR3 DNA reads TGCGCCAGCAGCTCACACCGGGACAGGGACTACAATGAGCAGTTCTTC.

The table lists this clonotype with a few counts. CDR3 bases: TGCAGTGCTCTCGGGACAGGGCTTGAGCAGTTCTTC. Its translation: CSALGTGLEQFF. The chain is built from TRBV20-1 and TRBJ2-1; 9 nucleotides agree with TRBD1. The germline V gene encodes CDR1 DFQATT and CDR2 SNEGSKA (reference sequence). V gave up 5 bases and J gave up 9 bases; unmatched junction bases: 5. The CDR3 loop spans 12 amino acids.

The V and J genes are TRBV3-1 and TRBJ2-7; 9 nucleotides agree with TRBD2. J was trimmed by 1 base and V by 4 bases; bases with no gene match: 14. Germline V CDR1 and CDR2: LGHDT, YNNKEL (reference sequence). The CDR3 is 18 amino acids. The CDR3 coding sequence is TGTGCCAGCAGCCGCGGGGTGCTGAGTAGCGGGGGATCCTACGAGCAGTACTTC. Translated, it gives CASSRGVLSSGGSYEQYF.

The chain uses TRBV9 and TRBJ2-7; either TRBD1 or TRBD2 may fit D (5 bases each). The ends were cut back, 0 bases at V and 2 bases at J, with 9 bases in the middle. The CDR3 has 14 amino acids. CDR1 and CDR2 (germline): SGDLS, YYNGEE. Here the CDR3 reads CASSVAPGPYEQYF. CDR3 nucleotide sequence: TGTGCCAGCAGCGTAGCCCCGGGGCCCTACGAGCAGTACTTC.

This clonotype was recorded a few times. The chain carries TRBV4-3 and TRBJ1-1, with 8 bases matching TRBD1. The ends lost 0 bases at V and 10 bases at J; junction bases unmatched: 13. This CDR3 region has 16 residues. Germline lookup yields CDR1 LGHNA and CDR2 YSLEER. Written as DNA, the CDR3 is TGCGCCAGCAGCCAAGAAATGACAGGGGCGGTTCGGGGAGCTTTCTTT. Amino acid sequence: CASSQEMTGAVRGAFF.

CDR3 sequence: CASSYDRGLRTDTQYF. The CDR3 DNA follows: TGTGCCAGCAGTTATGACAGGGGGCTCAGGACAGATACGCAGTATTTT. The chain links TRBV6-2 or TRBV6-3 to TRBJ2-3; 10 bases fit TRBD1. Losses at the gene ends were 3 bases for V and 3 bases for J; bases not matched to a gene: 6. Germline-derived CDR1 and CDR2 are MNHEY and SVGEGT. CDR3 size: 16 residues.

In this sample, this clonotype turned up a few times. The CDR3 DNA reads TGTGCCAGCAGTGAAGGGGTTGGCAGCTTTGGTGAGCAGTTCTTC. Its protein product is CASSEGVGSFGEQFF. This chain uses TRBV6-1 with TRBJ2-1, with unresolved D. CDR3 length: 15 amino acids. CDR1 MNHNS and CDR2 SASEGT come from the germline V gene. V lost 1 base, J lost 9 bases, and 16 bases lay in between.

This rearrangement joins TRBV5-1 to TRBJ2-1; perhaps D is TRBD1 or TRBD2 (5 bases each). Per the germline V gene, CDR1 is SGHRS and CDR2 is YFSETQ. Trimming left V 0 bases short and J 5 bases short, with 15 bases between. There are 16 residues in the CDR3. CDR3 DNA: TGCGCCAGCAGCTTGGCCGGGGACCTGGGGCACAATGAGCAGTTCTTC. Its protein product is CASSLAGDLGHNEQFF.

The V call is TRBV7-2, the J call TRBJ2-5; the D gene is possibly TRBD2 (5 bases). Deletions cut 2 bases from V and 2 bases from J, with 9 bases between. Germline CDR1 SGHTA, CDR2 FQGNSA. This CDR3 has 14 residues. As DNA, the CDR3 is TGTGCCAGCAGCTTATACGGGGTGCAAGAGACCCAGTACTTC. This codes for CASSLYGVQETQYF.

This clonotype appeared once. This sequence joins TRBV7-9 and TRBJ1-6, with D perhaps matching TRBD1 (6 bases). Germline assignment: CDR1 SEHNR and CDR2 FQNEAQ (reference sequence). The CDR3 extends over 13 amino acids. Between the trimmed V and J ends, which lost 5 bases and 9 bases, there was a span of 11 bases. CDR3 loop: CASSESTGSPLHF. The CDR3 nucleotides read TGTGCCAGCAGCGAGTCGACAGGTTCACCCCTCCACTTT.

The rearrangement uses TRBV20-1 and TRBJ1-6; D gene unclear. Between the trimmed V and J ends, which lost 1 base and 10 bases, there was a span of 11 bases. Germline-derived CDR1 and CDR2 are DFQATT and SNEGSKA (reference sequence). The CDR3 contains 13 residues. CDR3 DNA sequence: TGCAGTGCTAGAGCCGGGGTAGGGTCACCCCTCCACTTT. Protein product: CSARAGVGSPLHF.

A few counts support this clonotype. The chain is built from TRBV4-3 and TRBJ2-4, with D possibly TRBD2 on 5 matching bases. This CDR3 region has 17 residues. Germline V gene data show CDR1 as LGHNA and CDR2 as YSLEER. V was shortened by 0 bases and J by 0 bases, with 12 bases between the two germline ends. In DNA form, the CDR3 reads TGCGCCAGCAGCCAAGATTTGGGGAGTCCAGCCAAAAACATTCAGTACTTC. Encoded protein: CASSQDLGSPAKNIQYF.

There are a few counts of this clonotype. The CDR3: CASSRPSSSYEQYF. The CDR3 bases are TGTGCCAGCAGCCGTCCCAGCTCCTCCTACGAGCAGTACTTC. This chain uses TRBV28 with TRBJ2-7; unclear D gene. Germline values: CDR1 MDHEN, CDR2 SYDVKM. The CDR3 sequence is 14 residues long. V was trimmed by 6 bases and J by 0 bases, leaving 12 bases between them. The complete variable domain, with remaining parts taken from reference TRBV28 and TRBJ2-7, reads DVKVTQSSRYLVKRTGEKVFLECVQDMDHENMFWYRQDPGLGLRLIYFSYDVKMKEKGDIPEGYSVSREKKERFSLILESASTNQTSMYLCASSRPSSSYEQYFGPGTRLTVT.

The rearrangement links TRBV20-1 to TRBJ2-5; D not resolved. Germline V gene data show CDR1 as DFQATT and CDR2 as SNEGSKA (reference sequence). Trimming took off 5 bases at V and 2 bases at J, with 15 bases between the two ends. This CDR3 is built from 14 residues. The CDR3 DNA follows: TGCAGTGCTGACCCCGGAACCGCACAAGAGACCCAGTACTTC. Its translation: CSADPGTAQETQYF.

V is TRBV7-9 and J is TRBJ1-3, with D tentatively TRBD1 (5 bases). The CDR3 length is 16 residues. Per the germline V gene, CDR1 is SEHNR and CDR2 is FQNEAQ (reference sequence). Deletions cut 6 bases from V and 0 bases from J, with 15 bases between. The CDR3 bases are TGTGCCAGCAGTTATACCCTCCAGGGCTCTGGAAACACCATATATTTT. It translates to CASSYTLQGSGNTIYF. Full variable domain (missing parts from reference TRBV7-9 and TRBJ1-3): DTGVSQNPRHKITKRGQNVTFRCDPISEHNRLYWYRQTLGQGPEFLTYFQNEAQLEKSRLLSDRFSAERPKGSFSTLEIQRTEQGDSAMYLCASSYTLQGSGNTIYFGEGSWLTVV.

The chain has TRBV6-5 and TRBJ1-1; D unclear. The V gene lost 6 bases and the J gene lost 4 bases, with 9 bases spanning the gap. Germline V gene data show CDR1 as MNHEY and CDR2 as SVGAGI. The CDR3 is made up of 12 amino acids. The chain's CDR3 is CASRGRSTEAFF. The CDR3 bases are TGTGCCAGCAGGGGGAGAAGCACTGAAGCTTTCTTT.

The chain recombines TRBV7-2 with TRBJ1-6; 7 bases agree with TRBD1. The CDR3 spans 15 residues. CDR1 is SGHTA, CDR2 FQGNSA, per germline. V was clipped by 3 bases and J by 9 bases; unmatched bases: 8. The CDR3 DNA follows: TGTGCCAGCAGCTTTGGACAGGCGGGGGTTTCACCCCTCCACTTT. It codes for CASSFGQAGVSPLHF. Filled out from reference TRBV7-2 and TRBJ1-6, the complete variable domain reads GAGVSQSPSNKVTEKGKDVELRCDPISGHTALYWYRQSLGQGLEFLIYFQGNSAPDKSGLPSDRFSAERTGGSVSTLTIQRTQQEDSAVYLCASSFGQAGVSPLHFGNGTRLTVT.